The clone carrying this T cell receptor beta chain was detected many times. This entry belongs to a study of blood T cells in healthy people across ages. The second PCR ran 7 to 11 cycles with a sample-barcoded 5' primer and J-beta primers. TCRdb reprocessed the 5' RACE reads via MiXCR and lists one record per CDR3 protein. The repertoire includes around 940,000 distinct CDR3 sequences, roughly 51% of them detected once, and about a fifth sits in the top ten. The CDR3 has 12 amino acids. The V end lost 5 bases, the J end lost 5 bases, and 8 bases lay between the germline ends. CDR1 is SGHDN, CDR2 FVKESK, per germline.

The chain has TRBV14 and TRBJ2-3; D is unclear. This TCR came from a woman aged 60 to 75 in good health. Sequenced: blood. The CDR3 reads CASSGARDTQYF. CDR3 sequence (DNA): TGTGCCAGCAGCGGAGCGAGAGATACGCAGTATTTT.